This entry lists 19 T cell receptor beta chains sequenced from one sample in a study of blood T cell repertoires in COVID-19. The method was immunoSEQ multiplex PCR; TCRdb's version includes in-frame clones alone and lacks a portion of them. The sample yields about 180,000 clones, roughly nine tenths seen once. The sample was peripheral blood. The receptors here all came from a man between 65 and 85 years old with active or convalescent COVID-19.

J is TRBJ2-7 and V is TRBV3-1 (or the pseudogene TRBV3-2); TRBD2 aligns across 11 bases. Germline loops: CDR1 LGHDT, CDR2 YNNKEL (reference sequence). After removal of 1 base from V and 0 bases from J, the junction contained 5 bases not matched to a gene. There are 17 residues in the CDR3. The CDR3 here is CASSQALAGASSYEQYF. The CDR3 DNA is TGTGCCAGCAGCCAAGCACTAGCGGGGGCGAGCTCCTACGAGCAGTACTTC.

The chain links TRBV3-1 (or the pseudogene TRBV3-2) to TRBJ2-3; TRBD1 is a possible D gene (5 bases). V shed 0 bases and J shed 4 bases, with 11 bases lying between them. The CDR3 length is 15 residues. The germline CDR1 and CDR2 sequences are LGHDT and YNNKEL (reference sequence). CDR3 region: CASSQDPRAPDTQYF. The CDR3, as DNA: TGTGCCAGCAGCCAAGACCCCAGGGCGCCAGATACGCAGTATTTT.

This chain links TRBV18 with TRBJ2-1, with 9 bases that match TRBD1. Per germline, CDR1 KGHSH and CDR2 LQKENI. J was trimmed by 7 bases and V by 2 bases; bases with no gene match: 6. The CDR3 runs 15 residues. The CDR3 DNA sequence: TGTGCCAGCTCACCAAAATCGACAGGGGGGAATGAGCAGTTCTTC. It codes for CASSPKSTGGNEQFF. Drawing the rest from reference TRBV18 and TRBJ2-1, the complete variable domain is NAGVMQNPRHLVRRRGQEARLRCSPMKGHSHVYWYRQLPEEGLKFMVYLQKENIIDESGMPKERFSAEFPKEGPSILRIQQVVRGDSAAYFCASSPKSTGGNEQFFGPGTRLTVL.

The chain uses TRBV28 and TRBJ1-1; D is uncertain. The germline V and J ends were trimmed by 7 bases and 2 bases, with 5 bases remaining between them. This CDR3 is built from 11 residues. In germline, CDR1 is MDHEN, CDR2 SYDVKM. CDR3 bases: TGTGCCAGCACCTATAACACTGAAGCTTTCTTT. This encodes CASTYNTEAFF. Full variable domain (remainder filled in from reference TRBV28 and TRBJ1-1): DVKVTQSSRYLVKRTGEKVFLECVQDMDHENMFWYRQDPGLGLRLIYFSYDVKMKEKGDIPEGYSVSREKKERFSLILESASTNQTSMYLCASTYNTEAFFGQGTRLTVV.

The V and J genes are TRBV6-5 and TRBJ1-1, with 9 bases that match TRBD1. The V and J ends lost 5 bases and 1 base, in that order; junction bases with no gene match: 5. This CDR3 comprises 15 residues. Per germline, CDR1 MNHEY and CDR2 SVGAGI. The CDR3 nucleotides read TGTGCCAGCAGTACCCCGACAGGGGGGAACACTGAAGCTTTCTTT. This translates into CASSTPTGGNTEAFF.

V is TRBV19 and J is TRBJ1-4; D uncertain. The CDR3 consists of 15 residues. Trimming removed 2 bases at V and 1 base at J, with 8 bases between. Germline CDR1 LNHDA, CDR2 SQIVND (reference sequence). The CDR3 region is CASSIPLRTNEKLFF. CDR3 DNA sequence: TGTGCCAGTAGTATACCCTTGAGAACTAATGAAAAACTGTTTTTT.

CDR3 in DNA: TGCGCCAGCAGGCCATTCCTTGGGGCCCCCTACGAGCAGTACTTC. Its protein is CASRPFLGAPYEQYF. This chain uses TRBV5-1 with TRBJ2-7; weak D call: TRBD1 (5 bases). This CDR3 region has 15 residues. The germline gives CDR1 SGHRS, CDR2 YFSETQ. The ends were cut back, 5 bases at V and 2 bases at J, with 17 bases in the middle.

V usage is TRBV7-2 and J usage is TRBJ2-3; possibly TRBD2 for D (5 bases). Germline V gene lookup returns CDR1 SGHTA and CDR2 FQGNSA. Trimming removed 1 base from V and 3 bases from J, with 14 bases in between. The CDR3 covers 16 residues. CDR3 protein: CASSLDTRRWTDTQYF. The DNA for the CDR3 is TGTGCCAGCAGCTTAGACACCCGGAGGTGGACAGATACGCAGTATTTT.

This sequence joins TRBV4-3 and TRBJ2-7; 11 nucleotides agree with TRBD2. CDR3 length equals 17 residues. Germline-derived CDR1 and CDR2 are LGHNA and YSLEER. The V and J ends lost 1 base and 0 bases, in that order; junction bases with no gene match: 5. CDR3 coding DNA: TGCGCCAGCAGCCAAGGGGTAGCGGGAGGGTTCTCCTACGAGCAGTACTTC. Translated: CASSQGVAGGFSYEQYF.

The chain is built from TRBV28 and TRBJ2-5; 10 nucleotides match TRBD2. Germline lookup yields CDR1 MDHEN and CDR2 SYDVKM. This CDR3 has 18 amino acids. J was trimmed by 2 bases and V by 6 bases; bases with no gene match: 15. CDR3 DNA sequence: TGTGCCAGCAGCCACAACCGGTTGACTAGCGGGCCGCAAGAGACCCAGTACTTC. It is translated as CASSHNRLTSGPQETQYF.

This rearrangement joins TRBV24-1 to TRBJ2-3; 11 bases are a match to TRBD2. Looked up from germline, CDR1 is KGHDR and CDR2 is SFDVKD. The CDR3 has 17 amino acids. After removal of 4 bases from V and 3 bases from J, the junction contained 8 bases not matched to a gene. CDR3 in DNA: TGTGCCACCAGTGACCGAACTAGCGGGAGAGAAACAGATACGCAGTATTTT. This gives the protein CATSDRTSGRETDTQYF.

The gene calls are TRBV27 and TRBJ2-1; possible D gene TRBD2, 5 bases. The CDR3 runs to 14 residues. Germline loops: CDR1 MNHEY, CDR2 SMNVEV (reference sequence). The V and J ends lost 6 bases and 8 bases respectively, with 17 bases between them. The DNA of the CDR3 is TGTGCCAGCAGCTACGCCTCGCGGGTGTATGAGCAGTTCTTC. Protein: CASSYASRVYEQFF.

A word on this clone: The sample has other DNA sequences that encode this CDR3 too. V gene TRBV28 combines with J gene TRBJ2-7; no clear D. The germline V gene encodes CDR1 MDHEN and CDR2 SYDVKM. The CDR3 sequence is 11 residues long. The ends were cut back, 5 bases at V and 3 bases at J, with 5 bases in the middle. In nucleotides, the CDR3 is TGTGCCAGCAGTCTAAACTACGAGCAGTACTTC. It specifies CASSLNYEQYF.

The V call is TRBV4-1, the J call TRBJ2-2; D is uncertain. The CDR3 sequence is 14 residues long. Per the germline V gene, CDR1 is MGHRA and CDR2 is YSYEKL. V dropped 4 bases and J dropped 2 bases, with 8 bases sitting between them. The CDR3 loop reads CASSRDPNTGELFF. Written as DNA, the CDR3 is TGCGCCAGCAGCCGAGACCCTAACACCGGGGAGCTGTTTTTT.

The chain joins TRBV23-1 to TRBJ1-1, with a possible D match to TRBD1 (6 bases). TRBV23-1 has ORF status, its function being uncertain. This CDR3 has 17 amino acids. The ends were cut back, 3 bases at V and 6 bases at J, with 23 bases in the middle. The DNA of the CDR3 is TGCGCCAGCAGTCACGAGCCGGGACATAACGTAGTTCCTGAAGCTTTCTTT. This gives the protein CASSHEPGHNVVPEAFF.

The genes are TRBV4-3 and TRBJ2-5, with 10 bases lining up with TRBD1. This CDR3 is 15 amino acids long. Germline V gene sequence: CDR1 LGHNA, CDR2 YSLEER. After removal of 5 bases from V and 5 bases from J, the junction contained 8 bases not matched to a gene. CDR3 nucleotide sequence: TGCGCCAGCAGCGTCCAGACAGGGGGCCGGGAGACCCAGTACTTC. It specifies CASSVQTGGRETQYF.

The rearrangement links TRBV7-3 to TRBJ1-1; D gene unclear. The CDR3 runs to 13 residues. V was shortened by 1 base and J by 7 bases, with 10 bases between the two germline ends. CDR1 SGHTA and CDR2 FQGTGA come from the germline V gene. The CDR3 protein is CASSLNQRNEAFF. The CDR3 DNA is TGTGCCAGCAGCTTAAACCAGAGGAATGAAGCTTTCTTT.

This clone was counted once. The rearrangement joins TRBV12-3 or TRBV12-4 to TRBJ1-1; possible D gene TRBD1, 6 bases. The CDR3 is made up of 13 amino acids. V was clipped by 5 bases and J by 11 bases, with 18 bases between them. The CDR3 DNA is TGTGCCAGCAGTCCTCCGGGGGAGGGGGGCGCTTTCTTT. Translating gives CASSPPGEGGAFF.

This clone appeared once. The CDR3 DNA sequence: TGTGCCAGCAGCGTACAGGTGATGAACACTGAAGCTTTCTTT. Translating it yields CASSVQVMNTEAFF. The rearrangement joins TRBV7-2 to TRBJ1-1; possibly TRBD1 for D (5 bases). The ends were cut back, 5 bases at V and 0 bases at J, with 10 bases in the middle. CDR1 is SGHTA and CDR2 is FQGNSA in the germline V gene. The CDR3 totals 14 residues.